These 18 T cell receptor beta chains were all obtained from the same sample, sequenced in a study of cytomegalovirus exposure and HLA in healthy donors. It was with 60 Vbeta and 13 Jbeta primers that the PCR ran. Only in-frame clones appear in the TCRdb table, and some are missing; sequencing was by immunoSEQ multiplex PCR. Here the sample spans around 150,000 clones, around 74% being singletons. The sequenced sample consisted of PBMCs. The origin of the receptors is a female donor in good health and CMV-seronegative.

This chain connects TRBV30 to TRBJ2-1; 10 bases match TRBD1. Germline CDR1 and CDR2: GTSNPN and SVGIG (reference sequence). The CDR3 is made up of 13 amino acids. The J segment lost 7 bases and the V segment lost 8 bases, leaving 8 bases of the junction unmatched. The CDR3 DNA is TGTGCCCGCAAACCGGGACAGGGGAATGAGCAGTTCTTC. Its translation is CARKPGQGNEQFF. The full variable domain, rest sourced from reference TRBV30 and TRBJ2-1, is SQTIHQWPATLVQPVGSPLSLECTVEGTSNPNLYWYRQAAGRGLQLLFYSVGIGQISSEVPQNLSASRPQDRQFILSSKKLLLSDSGFYLCARKPGQGNEQFFGPGTRLTVL.

The genes are TRBV27 and TRBJ1-5; TRBD1 is a possible D gene (6 bases). The V and J ends lost 5 bases and 5 bases respectively, with 13 bases between them. The CDR3 is 14 residues long. In germline, CDR1 is MNHEY, CDR2 SMNVEV (reference sequence). The chain's CDR3 is CASSVRRTDQPQHF. The CDR3 region has the DNA TGTGCCAGCAGTGTAAGACGGACAGATCAGCCCCAGCATTTT.

The chain employs TRBV29-1 and TRBJ2-5; the match to TRBD2 covers 15 bases. Germline V gene sequence: CDR1 SQVTM, CDR2 ANQGSEA. This CDR3 has 17 residues. The V gene end was trimmed by 2 bases and the J gene end by 2 bases; junction bases not matched to a gene: 6. The CDR3: CSVEKGLAGGRQETQYF. The CDR3 nucleotides read TGCAGCGTTGAAAAGGGACTAGCGGGAGGTCGTCAAGAGACCCAGTACTTC.

This clone was observed a few times. CDR3 in amino acids: CVRSLGGGGAPSEQYF. CDR3 DNA sequence: TGTGTCAGAAGCTTAGGAGGCGGGGGGGCCCCGAGCGAGCAGTACTTC. The chain has TRBV7-5 and TRBJ2-7; no DNA check was done on the table's D call, TRBD2. TRBV7-5 is annotated as a pseudogene. The CDR3 runs 16 residues.

The chain couples TRBV10-3 to TRBJ1-5; D uncertain. CDR1 is ENHRY, CDR2 SYGVKD, per germline. The CDR3 covers 14 residues. The V and J ends lost 0 bases and 4 bases respectively, with 7 bases between them. In nucleotides, the CDR3 is TGTGCCATCAGTGAGTCCTCAGGAAATCAGCCCCAGCATTTT. Translation: CAISESSGNQPQHF.

The genes are TRBV5-1 and TRBJ2-7; unclear D gene. Germline-derived CDR1 and CDR2 are SGHRS and YFSETQ. This CDR3 is 15 amino acids long. Trimming cost V 3 bases and J 5 bases, with 18 bases left between them. The CDR3 DNA sequence: TGCGCCAGCAGCTCTCAAGCCGCCCTCGTCAACGAGCAGTACTTC. Its protein is CASSSQAALVNEQYF.

J is TRBJ2-7 and V is TRBV18, with 10 bases aligning to TRBD1. CDR3 length: 15 residues. The germline gives CDR1 KGHSH, CDR2 LQKENI. Trimming cost V 6 bases and J 3 bases; bases outside gene matches: 8. The CDR3 bases are TGTGCCAGCTCCCTCACGGGACAGGGGAACTACGAGCAGTACTTC. It encodes CASSLTGQGNYEQYF.

V usage is TRBV7-9 and J usage is TRBJ1-1; 9 bases align to TRBD1. From germline, CDR1 is SEHNR and CDR2 FQNEAQ (reference sequence). CDR3 length: 14 amino acids. The V segment lost 1 base and the J segment 9 bases; nucleotides outside the gene matches: 6. The CDR3 DNA reads as TGTGCCAGCAGCTTAGGGGGACAGGGTAAGAAAGCTTTCTTT. Protein: CASSLGGQGKKAFF.

The V and J genes are TRBV5-1 and TRBJ2-7, with 9 positions matching TRBD1. With V trimmed by 3 bases and J by 1 base, 23 bases remained unmatched. The germline CDR1 and CDR2 sequences are SGHRS and YFSETQ. This CDR3 has 21 residues. CDR3 nucleotide sequence: TGCGCCAGCAGCTACAAACCAGGGGCGGGACAGGGTTTACTCGGGTCCTACGAGCAGTACTTC. Translating it yields CASSYKPGAGQGLLGSYEQYF.

The rearrangement uses TRBV2 and TRBJ1-4, with TRBD1 matching over 9 bases. Trimming cost V 6 bases and J 1 base; bases outside gene matches: 9. The CDR3 covers 17 residues. Germline values: CDR1 SNHLY, CDR2 FYNNEI. The chain's CDR3 is CASRGPGTGITNEKLFF. The CDR3 nucleotides are TGTGCCAGCAGGGGTCCCGGGACAGGGATAACTAATGAAAAACTGTTTTTT.

This chain uses TRBV6-5 with TRBJ2-7; 7 positions agree with TRBD1. There are 15 residues in the CDR3. V trimming: 2 bases; J trimming: 2 bases; junction bases outside the gene matches: 6. Germline CDR1 is MNHEY and CDR2 is SVGAGI. Written as DNA, the CDR3 is TGTGCCAGCAGTTACCTCGGGACAGCTACCTACGAGCAGTACTTC. Its translation: CASSYLGTATYEQYF.

The rearrangement links TRBV18 to TRBJ1-4, with 7 bases aligning to TRBD1. The CDR3 runs to 15 residues. With V trimmed by 4 bases and J by 7 bases, 9 bases remained unmatched. Germline CDR1 is KGHSH and CDR2 is LQKENI. CDR3 residues: CASSLLTGLVEKLFF. The CDR3 coding sequence is TGTGCCAGCTCACTTTTGACAGGGCTGGTTGAAAAACTGTTTTTT.

The V and J genes are TRBV19 and TRBJ2-4, with D perhaps matching TRBD1 (5 bases). Deletions cut 3 bases from V and 0 bases from J, with 27 bases between. Germline loops: CDR1 LNHDA, CDR2 SQIVND (reference sequence). The CDR3 runs 21 residues. CDR3 residues: CASSIAVAGMGYGVAKNIQYF. CDR3 DNA: TGTGCCAGTAGTATCGCTGTTGCAGGGATGGGCTACGGAGTAGCCAAAAACATTCAGTACTTC.

This clone was detected only a few times. V and J are TRBV9 and TRBJ2-7; a possible D gene is TRBD2 (5 bases). Trimming took off 4 bases at V and 2 bases at J, with 16 bases between the two ends. Germline CDR1 is SGDLS and CDR2 is YYNGEE. The CDR3 loop spans 15 amino acids. This CDR3 is CASSPGLADPYEQYF. CDR3 DNA sequence: TGTGCCAGCAGCCCCGGACTTGCCGACCCCTACGAGCAGTACTTC. Complete variable domain (other parts from reference TRBV9 and TRBJ2-7): DSGVTQTPKHLITATGQRVTLRCSPRSGDLSVYWYQQSLDQGLQFLIQYYNGEERAKGNILERFSAQQFPDLHSELNLSSLELGDSALYFCASSPGLADPYEQYFGPGTRLTVT.

The CDR3 nucleotides are TGCGCCAGCAGCTTGGGACAGGAGAACACTGAAGCTTTCTTT. This sequence encodes CASSLGQENTEAFF. The chain employs TRBV5-1 and TRBJ1-1; TRBD1 might be the D (6 bases). The CDR3 runs 14 residues. Germline values: CDR1 SGHRS, CDR2 YFSETQ. Trimming shortened V by 0 bases and J by 1 base, and 7 bases separated the two germline ends.

This clone was detected only a few times. The chain links TRBV7-9 to TRBJ2-1; 11 nucleotides match TRBD2. The junction had 7 bases not matched to a gene; V was cut back by 8 bases and J by 7 bases. CDR3 length equals 14 residues. Germline CDR1 is SEHNR and CDR2 is FQNEAQ (reference sequence). The CDR3 loop is CASHTSGSGNEQFF. In DNA form, the CDR3 reads TGTGCCAGCCATACTAGCGGGAGTGGGAATGAGCAGTTCTTC. Full variable domain (rest looked up from reference TRBV7-9 and TRBJ2-1): DTGVSQNPRHKITKRGQNVTFRCDPISEHNRLYWYRQTLGQGPEFLTYFQNEAQLEKSRLLSDRFSAERPKGSFSTLEIQRTEQGDSAMYLCASHTSGSGNEQFFGPGTRLTVL.

The chain uses TRBV6-5 and TRBJ2-1; TRBD2 matches at 9 bases. With V trimmed by 10 bases and J by 8 bases, 15 bases remained unmatched. CDR3 length: 15 amino acids. Per the germline V gene, CDR1 is MNHEY and CDR2 is SVGAGI. The CDR3 region is CATSRLSGSGHEQFF. The CDR3 DNA reads TGTGCCACCTCTAGACTTAGCGGGAGCGGACATGAGCAGTTCTTC.

The rearrangement links TRBV7-2 to TRBJ2-5, with 7 bases matching TRBD1. J lost 3 bases, V lost 5 bases, and 6 bases had no gene match. Germline V gene lookup returns CDR1 SGHTA and CDR2 FQGNSA. This CDR3 is 14 amino acids long. The CDR3 DNA is TGTGCCAGCAGCGCCAACAGGGGTAAAGAGACCCAGTACTTC. This encodes CASSANRGKETQYF.